These T cell receptor beta chains were read from a single sample in a study of blood T cell repertoires in COVID-19. Method: immunoSEQ multiplex PCR; TCRdb's copy keeps in-frame clones and lacks some. The table has roughly 280,000 clones, nearly 90% seen once; the top ten hold about 2%. The source material was PBMCs or T cells enriched from blood (not recorded which). The receptors originated from a woman aged 55 to 70 who had recovered from COVID-19. The CDR3 runs from the conserved cysteine through the conserved F or W. Fields, in order: V gene, clone size, D gene, J gene, CDR3 protein, CDR3 DNA. D genes are given only for firm matches. Size values are once, few and many counts, or a class for expanded clones, and some rows have none.

V: TRBV5-1; size: few; D: .; J: TRBJ2-6; CDR3: CASSSGLANSGANVLTF; DNA: TGCGCCAGCAGCTCGGGACTTGCAAACTCTGGGGCCAACGTCCTGACTTTC
V: TRBV7-9; size: once; D: TRBD1; J: TRBJ2-7; CDR3: CASSHSRTGTGDGEQYF; DNA: TGTGCCAGCAGCCACTCACGTACCGGGACAGGGGACGGCGAGCAGTACTTC
V: TRBV30; size: .; D: .; J: TRBJ1-5; CDR3: CAWSAAPSTGQPQHF; DNA: TGTGCCTGGAGCGCGGCGCCCTCGACTGGTCAGCCCCAGCATTTT
V: TRBV28; size: .; D: TRBD1; J: TRBJ1-5; CDR3: CASIGDRGRRSNQPQHF; DNA: TGTGCCAGCATCGGGGACAGGGGGCGGCGTAGCAATCAGCCCCAGCATTTT
V: TRBV27; size: .; D: TRBD2; J: TRBJ2-1; CDR3: CASSLTSGGEAYNEQFF; DNA: TGTGCCAGCAGTCTGACTAGCGGGGGGGAAGCCTACAATGAGCAGTTCTTC
V: TRBV20-1; size: .; D: .; J: TRBJ2-7; CDR3: CSARATYEQYF; DNA: TGCAGTGCCCGCGCCACCTACGAGCAGTACTTC
V: TRBV29-1; size: .; D: .; J: TRBJ1-2; CDR3: CSVGGGLVDGYTF; DNA: TGCAGCGTCGGCGGGGGCCTAGTCGATGGCTACACCTTC
V: TRBV4-1; size: .; D: .; J: TRBJ2-5; CDR3: CASSDILETQYF; DNA: TGCGCCAGCAGCGACATTTTAGAGACCCAGTACTTC
V: TRBV3-1/TRBV3-2; size: .; D: TRBD2; J: TRBJ2-7; CDR3: CASSQTSDRYEQYF; DNA: TGTGCCAGCAGCCAAACTAGCGATCGCTACGAGCAGTACTTC
V: TRBV13; size: .; D: TRBD1; J: TRBJ2-1; CDR3: CASSRDRESYNEQFF; DNA: TGTGCCAGCAGCCGCGACAGGGAATCATACAATGAGCAGTTCTTC
V: TRBV2; size: .; D: TRBD1; J: TRBJ2-7; CDR3: CASSEGTGGGYEQYF; DNA: TGTGCCAGCAGTGAAGGGACAGGGGGCGGATACGAGCAGTACTTC
V: TRBV28; size: few; D: TRBD1; J: TRBJ1-3; CDR3: CASSSWTGSGNTIYF; DNA: TGTGCCAGCAGTTCTTGGACAGGCTCTGGAAACACCATATATTTT
V: TRBV5-1; size: .; D: TRBD1; J: TRBJ2-7; CDR3: CASSLSRQGYEQYF; DNA: TGCGCCAGCAGCCTATCGCGACAGGGCTACGAGCAGTACTTC